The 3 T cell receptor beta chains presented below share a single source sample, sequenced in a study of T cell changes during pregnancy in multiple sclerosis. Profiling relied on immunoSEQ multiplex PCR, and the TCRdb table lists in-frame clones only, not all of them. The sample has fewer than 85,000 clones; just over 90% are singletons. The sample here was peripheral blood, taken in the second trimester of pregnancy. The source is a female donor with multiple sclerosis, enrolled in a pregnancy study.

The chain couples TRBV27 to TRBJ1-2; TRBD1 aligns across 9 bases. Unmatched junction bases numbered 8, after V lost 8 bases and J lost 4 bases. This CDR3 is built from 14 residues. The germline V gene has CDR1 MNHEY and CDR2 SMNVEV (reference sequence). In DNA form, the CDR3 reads TGTGCCAGCCAGAGACAGGGGGGGAGCTATGGCTACACCTTC. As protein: CASQRQGGSYGYTF.

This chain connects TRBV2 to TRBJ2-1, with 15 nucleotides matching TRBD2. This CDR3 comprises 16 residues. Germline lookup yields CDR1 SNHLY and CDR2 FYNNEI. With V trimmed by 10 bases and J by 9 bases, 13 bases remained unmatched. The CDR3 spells CANLQSRTSGGGEQFF. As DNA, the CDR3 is TGTGCCAACCTCCAGTCGCGGACTAGCGGGGGGGGTGAGCAGTTCTTC.

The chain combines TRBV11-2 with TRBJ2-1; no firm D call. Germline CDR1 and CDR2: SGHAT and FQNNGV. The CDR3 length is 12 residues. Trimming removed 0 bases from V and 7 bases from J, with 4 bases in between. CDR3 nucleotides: TGTGCCAGCAGCTTAGACAGAAATGAGCAGTTCTTC. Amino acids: CASSLDRNEQFF.